This TCR beta chain was observed in a study of T cell responses to AZD1222 COVID-19 vaccine. As to this clone: Its specificity is not known.

Measured with immunoSEQ multiplex PCR; TCRdb has only the in-frame clones, and not every one. The sample shows 180,000 or so clones, roughly 93% of them seen only once. General study results and limits: Spike-specific TCR breadth and depth rose after two AZD1222 doses. Repertoires were obtained solely post-peak T cell response.

The specimen comprised peripheral blood, sampled 28 days after the second dose of the MenACWY control vaccine. The TCR originated in an adult who received the MenACWY meningococcal vaccine as a control.

Here the CDR3 reads CASSPQDSISYEQYF. In DNA form, the CDR3 reads TGCGCCAGCAGCCCCCAAGACAGCATCTCCTACGAGCAGTACTTC. The chain carries TRBV5-1 and TRBJ2-7, with a tentative D call TRBD1 (5 bases). V lost 4 bases to trimming and J lost 0 bases, with 14 bases between them. Germline V lookup: CDR1 SGHRS, CDR2 YFSETQ. The CDR3 is 15 residues long.